The entry below gives a single TCR beta chain sequence along with its context. Its target is unknown. These data come from a study of T-cell memory formation after mild COVID-19. Study-level findings and limits: Cross-reactive memory appears to have joined, as suggested by some responding clones showing up in pre-infection memory. There was a balanced CD4/CD8 profile in clones contracting day 15 to 85, and later expanders leaned CD4+. Mainly CM and EM harbored the contracting CD4+ clones; mainly EMRA harbored the CD8+ ones.

V was trimmed by 4 bases and J by 6 bases, leaving 14 bases between them. The CDR3 sequence is 14 residues long. The germline CDR1 and CDR2 sequences are SGHRS and YFSETQ. TCRdb used MiXCR to reprocess the 5' RACE reads, holding one entry per CDR3 protein. The table has fewer than 450,000 distinct CDR3 sequences, approximately 21% seen once. This receptor was obtained from an adult woman who had mild COVID-19 (a few samples of this study predate the infection). Cell type and time point are not known. The chain recombines TRBV5-1 with TRBJ2-1, with D possibly TRBD2 on 5 matching bases. Material: PBMCs or a T cell subset sorted from them (not recorded which). DNA of the CDR3: TGCGCCAGCAGCCAACTAGTCGGTCGCAATGAGCAGTTCTTC. Translated, it gives CASSQLVGRNEQFF.